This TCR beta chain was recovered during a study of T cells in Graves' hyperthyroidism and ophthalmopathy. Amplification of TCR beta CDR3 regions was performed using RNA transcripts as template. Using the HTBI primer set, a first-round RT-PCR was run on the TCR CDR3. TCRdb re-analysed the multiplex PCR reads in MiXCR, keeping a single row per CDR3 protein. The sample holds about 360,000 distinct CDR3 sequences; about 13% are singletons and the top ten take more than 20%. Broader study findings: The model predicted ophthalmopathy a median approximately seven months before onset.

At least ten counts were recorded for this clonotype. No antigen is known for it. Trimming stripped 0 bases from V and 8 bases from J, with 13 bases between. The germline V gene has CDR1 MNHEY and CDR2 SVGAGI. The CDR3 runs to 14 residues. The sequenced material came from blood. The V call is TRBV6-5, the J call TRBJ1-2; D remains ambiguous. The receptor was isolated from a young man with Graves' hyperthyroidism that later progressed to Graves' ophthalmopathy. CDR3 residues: CASSYSTKSPGYTF. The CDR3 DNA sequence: TGTGCCAGCAGTTACTCCACGAAATCGCCAGGCTACACCTTC.